This T cell receptor (beta chain) stems from a study of cytomegalovirus exposure and HLA in healthy donors. This clone appeared a few times. Trimming removed 7 bases at V and 0 bases at J, with 9 bases between. Per germline, CDR1 MGHDK and CDR2 SYGVNS. The CDR3 has 13 residues. Assay used: immunoSEQ multiplex PCR; TCRdb lists only in-frame clones, some missing. This sample carries 150,000 to 200,000 clones, 86% of them seen once, and the ten largest clones take 1.4% to 1.5%. The origin of this receptor is a woman aged 18-29 years in good health and CMV-seronegative. Sequencing was performed on PBMCs. The chain combines TRBV25-1 with TRBJ1-1; unclear D gene. The CDR3 sequence: CASIDTVNTEAFF. The CDR3 bases are TGTGCCAGCATTGATACAGTGAACACTGAAGCTTTCTTT. Based on the CDR3 plus reference TRBV25-1 and TRBJ1-1, the full variable domain is EADIYQTPRYLVIGTGKKITLECSQTMGHDKMYWYQQDPGMELHLIHYSYGVNSTEKGDLSSESTVSRIRTEHFPLTLESARPSHTSQYLCASIDTVNTEAFFGQGTRLTVV.